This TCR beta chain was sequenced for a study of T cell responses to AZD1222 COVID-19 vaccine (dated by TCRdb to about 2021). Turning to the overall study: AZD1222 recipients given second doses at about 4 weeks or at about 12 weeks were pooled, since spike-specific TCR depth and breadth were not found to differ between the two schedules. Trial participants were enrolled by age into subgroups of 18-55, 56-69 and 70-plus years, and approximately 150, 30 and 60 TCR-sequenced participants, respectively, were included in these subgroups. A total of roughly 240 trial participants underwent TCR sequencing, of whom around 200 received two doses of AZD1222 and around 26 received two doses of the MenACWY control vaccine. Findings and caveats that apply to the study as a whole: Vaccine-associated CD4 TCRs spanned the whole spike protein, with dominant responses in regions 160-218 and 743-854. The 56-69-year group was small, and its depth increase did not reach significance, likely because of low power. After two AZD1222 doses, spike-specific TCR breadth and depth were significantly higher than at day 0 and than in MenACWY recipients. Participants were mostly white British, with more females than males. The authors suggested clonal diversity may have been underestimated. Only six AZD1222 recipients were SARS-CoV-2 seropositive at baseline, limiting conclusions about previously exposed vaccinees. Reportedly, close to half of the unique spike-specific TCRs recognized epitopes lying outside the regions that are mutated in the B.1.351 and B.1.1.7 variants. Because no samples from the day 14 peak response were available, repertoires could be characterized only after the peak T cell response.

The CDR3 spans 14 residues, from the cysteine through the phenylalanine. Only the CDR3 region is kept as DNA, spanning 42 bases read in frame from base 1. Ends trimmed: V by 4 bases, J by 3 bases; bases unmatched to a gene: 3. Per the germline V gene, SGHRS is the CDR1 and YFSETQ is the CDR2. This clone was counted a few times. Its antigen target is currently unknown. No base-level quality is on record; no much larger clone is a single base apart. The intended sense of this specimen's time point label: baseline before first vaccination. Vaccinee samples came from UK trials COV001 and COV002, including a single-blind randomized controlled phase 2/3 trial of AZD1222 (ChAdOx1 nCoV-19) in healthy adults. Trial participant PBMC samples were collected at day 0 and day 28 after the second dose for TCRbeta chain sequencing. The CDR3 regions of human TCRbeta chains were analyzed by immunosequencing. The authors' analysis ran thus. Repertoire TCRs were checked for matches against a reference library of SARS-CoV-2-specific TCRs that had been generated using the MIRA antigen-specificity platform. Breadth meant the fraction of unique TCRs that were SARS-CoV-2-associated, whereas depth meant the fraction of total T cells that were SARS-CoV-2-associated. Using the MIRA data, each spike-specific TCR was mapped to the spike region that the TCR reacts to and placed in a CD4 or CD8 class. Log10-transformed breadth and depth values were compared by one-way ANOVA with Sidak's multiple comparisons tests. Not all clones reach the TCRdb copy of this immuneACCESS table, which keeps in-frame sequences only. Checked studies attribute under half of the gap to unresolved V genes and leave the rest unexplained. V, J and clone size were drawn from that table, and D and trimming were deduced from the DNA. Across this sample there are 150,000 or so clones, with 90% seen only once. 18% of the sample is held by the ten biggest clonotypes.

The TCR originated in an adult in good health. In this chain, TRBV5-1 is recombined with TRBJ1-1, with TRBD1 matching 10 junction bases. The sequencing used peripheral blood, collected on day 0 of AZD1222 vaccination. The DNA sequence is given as TGCGCCAGCAGCCAGACAGGGGGCGACACTGAAGCTTTCTTT. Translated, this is CASSQTGGDTEAFF.